This TCR beta chain came from a study of shared clonotypes between healthy human individuals. Overall study results and limits: Having only a few donors restricted how much genetic and exposure-history diversity was captured.

A note on this clone: No antigen is known for it. Within the sample, other DNA sequences also encode this same CDR3.

The input for sorted-subset replicate PCRs was approximately 200 ng DNA, around 30,000 T cell genomes. Here immunoSEQ multiplex PCR was the method, and the copy in TCRdb shows in-frame clones only, minus some. Counted here are about 2 million clones, roughly 96% occurring once; the ten biggest clones make up 0.1% to 0.15%. The V and J ends lost 0 bases and 6 bases respectively, with 5 bases between them. Germline CDR1 and CDR2: MNHEY and SMNVEV (reference sequence). The length of the CDR3 is 13 residues. Among the donors, all were Caucasian adults who lived in Nashville, Tennessee. The clonotype was recovered from a young man in good health. Source material: naive CD4+ T cells sorted from blood. Documented subset: CD45RA+ positively selected. This sequence joins TRBV27 and TRBJ2-2; D is possibly TRBD1 or TRBD2 (5 bases each). The CDR3 protein is CASSLSGAGELFF. The CDR3 DNA reads as TGTGCCAGCAGTTTATCGGGGGCCGGGGAGCTGTTTTTT.